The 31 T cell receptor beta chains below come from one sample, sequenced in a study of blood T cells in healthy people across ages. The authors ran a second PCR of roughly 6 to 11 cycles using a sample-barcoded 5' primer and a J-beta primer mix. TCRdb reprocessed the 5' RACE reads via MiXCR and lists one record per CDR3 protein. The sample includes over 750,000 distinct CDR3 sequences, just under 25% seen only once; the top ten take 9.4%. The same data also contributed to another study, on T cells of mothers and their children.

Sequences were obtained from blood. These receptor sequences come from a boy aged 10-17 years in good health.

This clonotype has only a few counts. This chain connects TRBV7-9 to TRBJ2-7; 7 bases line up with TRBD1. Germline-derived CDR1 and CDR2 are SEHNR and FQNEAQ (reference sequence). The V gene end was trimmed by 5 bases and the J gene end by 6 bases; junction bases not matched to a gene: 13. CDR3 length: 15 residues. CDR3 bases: TGTGCCAGCAGCCTAGGACAGGCGAAAACTACCGAGCAGTACTTC. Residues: CASSLGQAKTTEQYF.

The CDR3 DNA reads as TGCGCCAGCAGCCTAAGACTAGCGGGGACCACAGATACGCAGTATTTT. Its translation: CASSLRLAGTTDTQYF. The chain employs TRBV5-1 and TRBJ2-3, with TRBD2 identical over 11 bases. The CDR3 sequence is 16 residues long. With V trimmed by 4 bases and J by 2 bases, 6 bases remained unmatched. The germline V gene has CDR1 SGHRS and CDR2 YFSETQ. Supplemented by reference TRBV5-1 and TRBJ2-3, the full variable domain reads KAGVTQTPRYLIKTRGQQVTLSCSPISGHRSVSWYQQTPGQGLQFLFEYFSETQRNKGNFPGRFSGRQFSNSRSEMNVSTLELGDSALYLCASSLRLAGTTDTQYFGPGTRLTVL.

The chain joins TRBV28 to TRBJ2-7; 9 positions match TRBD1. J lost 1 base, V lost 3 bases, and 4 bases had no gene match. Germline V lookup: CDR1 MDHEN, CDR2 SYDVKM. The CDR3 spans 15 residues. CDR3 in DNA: TGTGCCAGCAGTTTCCACAGGGGGCCTTCCTACGAGCAGTACTTC. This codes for CASSFHRGPSYEQYF.

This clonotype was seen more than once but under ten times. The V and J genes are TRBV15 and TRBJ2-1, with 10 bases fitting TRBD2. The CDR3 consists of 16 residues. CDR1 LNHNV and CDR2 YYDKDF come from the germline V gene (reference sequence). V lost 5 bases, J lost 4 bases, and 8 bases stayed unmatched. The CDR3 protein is CATSEIGTSAYNEQFF. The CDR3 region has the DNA TGTGCCACCAGCGAAATCGGGACTAGCGCTTACAATGAGCAGTTCTTC. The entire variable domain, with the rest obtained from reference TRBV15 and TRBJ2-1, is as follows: DAMVIQNPRYQVTQFGKPVTLSCSQTLNHNVMYWYQQKSSQAPKLLFHYYDKDFNNEADTPDNFQSRRPNTSFCFLDIRSPGLGDTAMYLCATSEIGTSAYNEQFFGPGTRLTVL.

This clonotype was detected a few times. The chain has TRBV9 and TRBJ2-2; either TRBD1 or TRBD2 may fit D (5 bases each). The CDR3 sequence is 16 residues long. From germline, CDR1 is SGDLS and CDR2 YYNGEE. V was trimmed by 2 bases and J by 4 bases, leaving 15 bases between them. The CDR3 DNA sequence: TGTGCCAGCAGCGTCGGGGCGGGTACGAGCACCGGGGAGCTGTTTTTT. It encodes CASSVGAGTSTGELFF.

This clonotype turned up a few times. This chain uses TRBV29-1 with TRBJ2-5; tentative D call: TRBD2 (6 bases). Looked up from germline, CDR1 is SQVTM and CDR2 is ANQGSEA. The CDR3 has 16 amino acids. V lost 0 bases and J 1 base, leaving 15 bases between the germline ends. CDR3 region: CSVEDLGSRGQETQYF. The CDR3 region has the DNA TGCAGCGTTGAAGATCTTGGATCGCGGGGCCAAGAGACCCAGTACTTC. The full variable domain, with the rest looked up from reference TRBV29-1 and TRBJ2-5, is SAVISQKPSRDICQRGTSLTIQCQVDSQVTMMFWYRQQPGQSLTLIATANQGSEATYESGFVIDKFPISRPNLTFSTLTVSNMSPEDSSIYLCSVEDLGSRGQETQYFGPGTRLLVL.

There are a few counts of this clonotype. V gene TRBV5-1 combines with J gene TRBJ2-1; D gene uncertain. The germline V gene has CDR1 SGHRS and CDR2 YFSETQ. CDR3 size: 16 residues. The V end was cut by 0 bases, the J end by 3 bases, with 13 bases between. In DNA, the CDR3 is TGCGCCAGCAGCTTGGCGGCCGGGTTGGGCTACAATGAGCAGTTCTTC. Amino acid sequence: CASSLAAGLGYNEQFF.

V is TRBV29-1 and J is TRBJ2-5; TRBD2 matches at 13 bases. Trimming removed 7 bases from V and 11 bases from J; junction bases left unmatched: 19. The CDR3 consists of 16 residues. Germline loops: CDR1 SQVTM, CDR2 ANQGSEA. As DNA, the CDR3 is TGCAGCGCACGAACTAAAGGGACTAGCGGGACCTACGGGCAGTACTTC. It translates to CSARTKGTSGTYGQYF.

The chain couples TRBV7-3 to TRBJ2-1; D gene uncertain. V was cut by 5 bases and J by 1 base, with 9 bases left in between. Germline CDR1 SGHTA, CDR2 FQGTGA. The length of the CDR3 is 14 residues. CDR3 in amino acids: CASSVAGSYNEQFF. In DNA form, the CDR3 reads TGTGCCAGCAGCGTAGCCGGGTCCTACAATGAGCAGTTCTTC.

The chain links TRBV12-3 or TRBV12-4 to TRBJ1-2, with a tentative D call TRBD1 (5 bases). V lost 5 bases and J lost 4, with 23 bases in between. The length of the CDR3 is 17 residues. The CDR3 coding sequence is TGTGCCAGCAGTCAAACTACCGCCCGACAGTACATCTATGGCTACACCTTC. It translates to CASSQTTARQYIYGYTF.

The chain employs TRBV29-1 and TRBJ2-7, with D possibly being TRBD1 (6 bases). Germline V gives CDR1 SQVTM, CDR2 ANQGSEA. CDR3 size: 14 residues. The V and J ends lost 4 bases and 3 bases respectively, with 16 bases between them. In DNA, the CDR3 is TGCAGCGTTGTTGAGGCAGGGGTCGGCTACGAGCAGTACTTC. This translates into CSVVEAGVGYEQYF.

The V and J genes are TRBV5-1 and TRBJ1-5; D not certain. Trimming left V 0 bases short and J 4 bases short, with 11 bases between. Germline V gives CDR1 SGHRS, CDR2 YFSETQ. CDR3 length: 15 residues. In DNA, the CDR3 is TGCGCCAGCAGCTTGGCCGGAGACACGAATCAGCCCCAGCATTTT. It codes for CASSLAGDTNQPQHF.

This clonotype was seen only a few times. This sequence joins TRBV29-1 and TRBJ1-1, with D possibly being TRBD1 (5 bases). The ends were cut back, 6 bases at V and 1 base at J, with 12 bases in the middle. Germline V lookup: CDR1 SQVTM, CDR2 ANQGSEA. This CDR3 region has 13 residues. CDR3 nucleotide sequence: TGCAGCGTGTATGGGGGACGGAACACTGAAGCTTTCTTT. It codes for CSVYGGRNTEAFF.

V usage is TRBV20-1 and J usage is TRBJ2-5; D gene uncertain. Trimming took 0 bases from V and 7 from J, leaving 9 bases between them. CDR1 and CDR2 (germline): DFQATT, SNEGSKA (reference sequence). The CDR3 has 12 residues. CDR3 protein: CSARDESGTQYF. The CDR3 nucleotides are TGCAGTGCTAGAGATGAGTCCGGGACCCAGTACTTC.

The CDR3 loop reads CASSVLGAFFQETQYF. CDR3 nucleotide sequence: TGCGCCAGCAGCGTCCTAGGGGCCTTTTTCCAAGAGACCCAGTACTTC. The chain recombines TRBV5-1 with TRBJ2-5; perhaps TRBD1 as D (5 bases). The CDR3 extends over 16 amino acids. Germline CDR1 and CDR2: SGHRS and YFSETQ. Trimming took off 4 bases at V and 1 base at J, with 17 bases between the two ends.

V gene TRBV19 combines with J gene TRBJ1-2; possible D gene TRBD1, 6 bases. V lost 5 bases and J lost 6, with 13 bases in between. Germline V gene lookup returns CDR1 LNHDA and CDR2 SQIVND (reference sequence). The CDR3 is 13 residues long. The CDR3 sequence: CASSLPKGDGYTF. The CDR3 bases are TGTGCCAGTAGTTTGCCGAAGGGGGATGGCTACACCTTC.

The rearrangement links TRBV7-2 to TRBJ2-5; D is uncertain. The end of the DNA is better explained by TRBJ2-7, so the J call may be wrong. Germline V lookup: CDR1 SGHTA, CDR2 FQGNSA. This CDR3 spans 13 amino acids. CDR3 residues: CASSFRAGYEQYF. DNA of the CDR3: TGTGCCAGCAGCTTCCGGGCCGGGTACGAGCAGTACTTC.

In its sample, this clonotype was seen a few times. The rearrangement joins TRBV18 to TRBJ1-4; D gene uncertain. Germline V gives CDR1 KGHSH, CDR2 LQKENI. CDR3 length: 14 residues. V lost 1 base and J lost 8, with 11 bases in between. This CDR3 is CASSPRGAPEKLFF. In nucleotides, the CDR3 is TGTGCCAGCTCACCACGGGGAGCGCCCGAAAAACTGTTTTTT.

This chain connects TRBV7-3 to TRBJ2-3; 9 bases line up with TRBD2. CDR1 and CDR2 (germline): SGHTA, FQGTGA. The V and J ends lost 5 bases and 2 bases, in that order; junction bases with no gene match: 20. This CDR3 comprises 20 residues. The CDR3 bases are TGTGCCAGCAGCCCCTCCCTTAGGGTACTAGCGGGTGACATCACAGATACGCAGTATTTT. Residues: CASSPSLRVLAGDITDTQYF.

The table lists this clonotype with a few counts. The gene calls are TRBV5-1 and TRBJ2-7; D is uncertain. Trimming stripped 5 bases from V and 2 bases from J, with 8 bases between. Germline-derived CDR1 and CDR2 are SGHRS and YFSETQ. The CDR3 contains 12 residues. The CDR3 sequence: CASSYDTYEQYF. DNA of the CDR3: TGCGCCAGCAGTTACGATACCTACGAGCAGTACTTC.

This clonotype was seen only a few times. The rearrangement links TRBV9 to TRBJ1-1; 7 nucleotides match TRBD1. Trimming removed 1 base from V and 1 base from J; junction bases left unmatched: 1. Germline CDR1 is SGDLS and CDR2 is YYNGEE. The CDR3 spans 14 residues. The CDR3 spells CASSVQGGNTEAFF. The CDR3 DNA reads TGTGCCAGCAGCGTACAGGGGGGGAACACTGAAGCTTTCTTT.

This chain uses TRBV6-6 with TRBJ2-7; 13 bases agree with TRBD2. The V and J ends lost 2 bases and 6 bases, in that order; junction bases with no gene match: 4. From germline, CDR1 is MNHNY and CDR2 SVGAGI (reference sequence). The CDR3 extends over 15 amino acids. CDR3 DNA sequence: TGTGCCAGCAGTTACCCGGGACTAGCGGGACCCGAGCAGTACTTC. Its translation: CASSYPGLAGPEQYF.

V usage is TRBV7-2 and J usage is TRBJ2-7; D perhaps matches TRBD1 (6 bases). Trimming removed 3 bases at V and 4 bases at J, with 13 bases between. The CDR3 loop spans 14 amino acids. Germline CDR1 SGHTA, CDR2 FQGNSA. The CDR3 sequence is CASSFPGQTYEQYF. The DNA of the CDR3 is TGTGCCAGCAGCTTCCCGGGACAAACTTACGAGCAGTACTTC.

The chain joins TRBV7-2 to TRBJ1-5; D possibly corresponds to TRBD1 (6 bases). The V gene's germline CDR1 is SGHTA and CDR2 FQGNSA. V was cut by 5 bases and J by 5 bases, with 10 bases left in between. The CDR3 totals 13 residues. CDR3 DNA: TGTGCCAGCAGCCAGGGGACTTATCAGCCCCAGCATTTT. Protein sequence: CASSQGTYQPQHF.

The CDR3 loop is CASTAESGAYNEQFF. CDR3 DNA: TGTGCCAGCACCGCGGAATCAGGAGCTTACAATGAGCAGTTCTTC. The chain links TRBV3-1 to TRBJ2-5, with D hard to call. The J call may be mistaken, given a closer DNA end match to TRBJ2-1. CDR1 and CDR2 (germline): LGHDT, YNNKEL (reference sequence). The CDR3 has 15 amino acids.

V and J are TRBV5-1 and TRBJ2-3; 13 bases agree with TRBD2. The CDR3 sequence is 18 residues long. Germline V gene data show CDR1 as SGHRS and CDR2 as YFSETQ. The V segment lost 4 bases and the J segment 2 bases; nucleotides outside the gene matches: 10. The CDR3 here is CASSATGTSGINTDTQYF. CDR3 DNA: TGCGCCAGCAGCGCTACCGGGACTAGCGGGATTAACACAGATACGCAGTATTTT.

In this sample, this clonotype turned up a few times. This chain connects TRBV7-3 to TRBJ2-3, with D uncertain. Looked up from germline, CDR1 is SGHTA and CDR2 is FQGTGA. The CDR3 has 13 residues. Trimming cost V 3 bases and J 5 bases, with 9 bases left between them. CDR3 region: CASSFLPLDTQYF. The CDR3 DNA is TGTGCCAGCAGCTTCCTCCCCCTAGATACGCAGTATTTT.

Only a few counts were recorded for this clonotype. CDR3 in DNA: TGTGCCAGCAGTCTAACAGGGGGCATTTACGAGCAGTACTTC. Translated: CASSLTGGIYEQYF. This chain uses TRBV7-9 with TRBJ2-7; 9 nucleotides agree with TRBD1. There are 14 residues in the CDR3. The ends lost 6 bases at V and 4 bases at J; junction bases unmatched: 7. CDR1 is SEHNR, CDR2 FQNEAQ, per germline (reference sequence).

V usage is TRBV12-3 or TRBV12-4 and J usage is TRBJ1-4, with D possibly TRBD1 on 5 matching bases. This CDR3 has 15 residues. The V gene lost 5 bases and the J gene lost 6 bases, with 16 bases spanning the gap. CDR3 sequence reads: CASSGREGADEKLFF. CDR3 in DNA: TGTGCCAGCAGTGGGAGAGAAGGGGCGGATGAAAAACTGTTTTTT.

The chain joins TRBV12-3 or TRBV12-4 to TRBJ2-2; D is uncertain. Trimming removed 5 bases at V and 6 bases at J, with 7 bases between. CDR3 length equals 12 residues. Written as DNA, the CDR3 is TGTGCCAGCAGTCCGCTTCCCGGGGAGCTGTTTTTT. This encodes CASSPLPGELFF.

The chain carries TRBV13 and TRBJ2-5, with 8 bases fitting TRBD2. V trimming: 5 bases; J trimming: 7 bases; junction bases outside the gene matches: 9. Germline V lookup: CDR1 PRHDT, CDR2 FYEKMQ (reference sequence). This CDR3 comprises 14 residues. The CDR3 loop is CASSESGSPVTQYF. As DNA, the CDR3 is TGTGCCAGCAGCGAAAGCGGGAGTCCAGTGACCCAGTACTTC.